Listed below are T cell receptor beta chains from one sample, sequenced in a study of blood T cell repertoires in COVID-19. TCRdb's table, derived via immunoSEQ multiplex PCR, lists solely in-frame clones and lacks some. The sample holds under 400,000 clones, roughly 86% seen once. The sequenced sample was peripheral blood. These receptors came from a woman aged 25 to 39 with COVID-19, enrolled during active disease. The CDR3 runs from the conserved cysteine through the conserved F or W. A D gene is named only where the DNA matches it firmly. Rows give clone size only sometimes, using once, few, many, or a class for an expanded clone.

-	TRBV5-1	TRBD2	TRBJ2-7	TGCGCCAGCAGCCCCCGGGGGGGGGTACCAACCTACGAGCAGTACTTC	CASSPRGGVPTYEQYF
-	TRBV19	-	TRBJ2-1	TGTGCCAGTAGGCCGGACACCTCCTACAATGAGCAGTTCTTC	CASRPDTSYNEQFF
-	TRBV5-4	TRBD2	TRBJ2-5	TGTGCCAGCAGCCAGGGACTAGCGCGAGAGACCCAGTACTTC	CASSQGLARETQYF
-	TRBV24-1	-	TRBJ1-4	TGTGCCACCAGTGATTTTTCGGAAAAACTGTTTTTT	CATSDFSEKLFF
-	TRBV23-1	TRBD2	TRBJ2-3	TGCGCCAGCAGTCAATGGGTGTTGCGGGAGAATGAGGATACGCAGTATTTT	CASSQWVLRENEDTQYF
-	TRBV28	-	TRBJ2-3	TGTGCCAGCAGCGGGAATACGGCCGCAGATACGCAGTATTTT	CASSGNTAADTQYF
-	TRBV4-1	-	TRBJ1-2	TGCGCCAGCAGCCAAACAAGGGGGATAGGAGGCTACACCTTC	CASSQTRGIGGYTF
-	TRBV10-3	TRBD1	TRBJ2-2	TGTGCCATCAGTGAGGACTTCGACAGGGATTCCACCGGGGAGCTGTTTTTT	CAISEDFDRDSTGELFF
-	TRBV2	TRBD1	TRBJ1-5	TGTGCCAGCAGTGTCAGGGACAGCCATCAGCCCCAGCATTTT	CASSVRDSHQPQHF
-	TRBV7-6	TRBD1	TRBJ1-3	TGTGCCAGCAGCTTGGGACAGGGACTTGGAAACACCATATATTTT	CASSLGQGLGNTIYF
-	TRBV6-6	-	TRBJ2-3	TGTGCCAGCAGTTCTTCTAGGGATACGCAGTATTTT	CASSSSRDTQYF
-	TRBV5-6	-	TRBJ2-2	TGTGCCAGCAGTCTAGCAGGTCCAGGAGGGGAGCTGTTTTTT	CASSLAGPGGELFF
-	TRBV14	-	TRBJ2-1	TGTGCCAGCAGCCGAACGGGAGTCGAGCAGTTCTTC	CASSRTGVEQFF
few	TRBV11-2	TRBD2	TRBJ2-3	TGTGCCAGCAGCCCGGGGGGAGGTGATACGCAGTATTTT	CASSPGGGDTQYF
-	TRBV2	-	TRBJ2-7	TGTGCCAGTCACGTTAGCTCCTACGAGCAGTACTTC	CASHVSSYEQYF
-	TRBV9	-	TRBJ2-2	TGTGCCAGCGAGAGGGATACCGGGGAGCTGTTTTTT	CASERDTGELFF
-	TRBV4-1	TRBD1	TRBJ1-2	TGCGCCAGCAGCCGACCGGGACAGTTGTATGGCTACACCTTC	CASSRPGQLYGYTF
-	TRBV10-2	-	TRBJ1-6	TGCGCCAGCACCCCGGTGGCGGACATGAATTCACCCCTCCACTTT	CASTPVADMNSPLHF
-	TRBV2	TRBD1	TRBJ2-7	TGTGCCAGCAGTGTACTAGACACAGGGGGAGAGCAGTACTTC	CASSVLDTGGEQYF
-	TRBV9	TRBD1	TRBJ1-2	TGTGCCAGCAGCGGATCGACAGGGAGTTATGGCTACACCTTC	CASSGSTGSYGYTF
-	TRBV7-3	TRBD1	TRBJ2-3	TGTGCCAGCAGCTTCGGACAGGGGGCTTCAGATACGCAGTATTTT	CASSFGQGASDTQYF
-	TRBV2	-	TRBJ2-1	TGTGCCAGCAGTGTAAGGAGAGAAGGTATAAGTATCTTC	CASSVRREGISIF
few	TRBV7-3	-	TRBJ2-1	TGTGCCAGCAGCTTACCTACGGGGGCCTACAATGAGCAGTTCTTC	CASSLPTGAYNEQFF
once	TRBV9	-	TRBJ2-7	TGTGCCAGCAGCGTAGGTCCCGGGACTCTGTCCTACGAGCAGTACTTC	CASSVGPGTLSYEQYF
-	TRBV27	-	TRBJ1-1	TGTGCCAGCAGTTTACTGGACAGTGACACTGAAGCTTTCTTT	CASSLLDSDTEAFF
once	TRBV7-2	-	TRBJ2-7	TGTGCCAGCAGCTTAGCGTCCCGGGCGGGGCAGTACTTC	CASSLASRAGQYF
-	TRBV19	TRBD1	TRBJ2-6	TGTGCCAGTTCGGAGACAGGGGGCGCCGCTGGGGCCAACGTCCTGACTTTC	CASSETGGAAGANVLTF
-	TRBV18	TRBD2	TRBJ2-3	TGTGCCAGCTCACCTGGGACTAGCGGACGCACAGATACGCAGTATTTT	CASSPGTSGRTDTQYF
-	TRBV27	-	TRBJ2-3	TGTGCCAGCAGTTACTCTAGCACAGATACGCAGTATTTT	CASSYSSTDTQYF
-	TRBV27	-	TRBJ2-7	TGTGCCAGCAGTTCGTTCCCTCCCGAGCAGTACTTC	CASSSFPPEQYF
-	TRBV6-2/TRBV6-3	TRBD1	TRBJ1-4	TGTGCCAGCAGTGACCACGCCGGGACAGGGATGAAAAAACTGTTTTTT	CASSDHAGTGMKKLFF
-	TRBV4-1	TRBD2	TRBJ2-7	TGCGCCAGCAGCCCGGGGGGGAGGGGCTCCCACGAGCAGTACTTC	CASSPGGRGSHEQYF
-	TRBV9	TRBD1	TRBJ1-5	TGTGCCAGCAGCGGGACAGGGAATAGCAATCAGCCCCAGCATTTT	CASSGTGNSNQPQHF
-	TRBV5-4	-	TRBJ2-5	TGTGCCAGCAGCTTGGATCCAGGGGAGACCCAGTACTTC	CASSLDPGETQYF
-	TRBV30	-	TRBJ1-4	TGTGCCTGGAGTGTAGGGGGAACTAATGAAAAACTGTTTTTT	CAWSVGGTNEKLFF
-	TRBV11-1	TRBD2	TRBJ2-5	TGTGCCAGCAGCTTTGGGACTAACCAAGAGACCCAGTACTTC	CASSFGTNQETQYF
-	TRBV30	-	TRBJ2-3	TGTGCCTGGAGTCGGGAACTCCTCGGAGATACGCAGTATTTT	CAWSRELLGDTQYF
-	TRBV6-5	-	TRBJ2-3	TGTGCCAGCAGCGCCTCGGTGAGGGCGGCGAGTGCGCAGTATTTT	CASSASVRAASAQYF
-	TRBV5-1	-	TRBJ2-7	TGCGCCAGCAGCTTGGCAGGTTCCCTTTACGAGCAGTACTTC	CASSLAGSLYEQYF
-	TRBV21-1	-	TRBJ2-4	TGTGCCAGCAGCGGGCGACGAGGGGGAGGGGGTACTTTC	CASSGRRGGGGTF
-	TRBV2	TRBD1	TRBJ1-1	TGTGCCAGCAGTGAATGGGTCGCCAGGGGGACTGAAGCTTTCTTT	CASSEWVARGTEAFF
-	TRBV19	-	TRBJ2-7	TGTGCCAGTAGTGGGTGGACTGGTCCCTACGAGCAGTACTTC	CASSGWTGPYEQYF
-	TRBV2	TRBD1	TRBJ1-5	TGTGCCAGCAGTGGACAGGGGAGCAATCAGCCCCAGCATTTT	CASSGQGSNQPQHF
-	TRBV19	TRBD1	TRBJ1-4	TGTGCCAGTAGTCCTACAGGGGGGGGAAAACTGTTTTTT	CASSPTGGGKLFF
-	TRBV7-9	-	TRBJ2-7	TGTGCCAGCAGCTTCCGCGCGAGCTCCTACGAGCAGTACTTC	CASSFRASSYEQYF